Each of the 13 T cell receptor beta chains below was sequenced from the same sample in a study of vaccination effects on CD4 cells after COVID-19. The antigens these receptors bind are not known. Libraries were prepared by immunoSEQ multiplex PCR; TCRdb keeps only in-frame clonotypes and omits some of them. The sample has about 17,000 clones, about 76% seen once. Sequencing was preceded by expansion of antigen-specific CD4+ T cells with viral peptide pools in the ViraFEST assay. Between days 9 and 10 of culture, CD4+ T cells were separated out. Convalescent patients had PCR-confirmed SARS-CoV-2 infection between March and December 2020. Each participant was given two doses of one vaccine (BNT162b2 or mRNA-1273). The sequences come from CD4+ T cells from PBMCs cultured with SARS-CoV-2 spike peptides, collected after COVID-19 vaccination. Receptors were obtained from a human donor who had a prior SARS-CoV-2 infection.

The V call is TRBV28, the J call TRBJ1-4; TRBD1 matches at 10 bases. The V segment lost 6 bases and the J segment 8 bases; nucleotides outside the gene matches: 12. CDR3 length: 16 amino acids. Germline V gene sequence: CDR1 MDHEN, CDR2 SYDVKM. This chain's CDR3 is CASRTGQTGGFEKLFF. CDR3 nucleotide sequence: TGTGCCAGCAGGACCGGACAGACAGGGGGCTTCGAAAAACTGTTTTTT.

V is TRBV7-2 and J is TRBJ1-2; D unclear. CDR1 is SGHTA and CDR2 is FQGNSA in the germline V gene. The CDR3 has 13 residues. V lost 5 bases and J 8 bases, leaving 15 bases between the germline ends. As DNA, the CDR3 is TGTGCCAGCAGCCGGGTGGTTGTGGAAGGCTACACCTTC. As protein: CASSRVVVEGYTF.

In this sample, this clone is medium-sized. The V and J genes are TRBV7-3 and TRBJ2-2; D perhaps matches TRBD2 (6 bases). The CDR3 runs 18 residues. CDR1 is SGHTA and CDR2 is FQGTGA in the germline V gene. V was trimmed by 5 bases and J by 1 base, leaving 20 bases between them. The DNA for the CDR3 is TGTGCCAGCAGCCCAATCCGCCCCGGGGGAAGGAACACCGGGGAGCTGTTTTTT. Protein product: CASSPIRPGGRNTGELFF.

This chain uses TRBV28 with TRBJ1-2; tentatively, D is TRBD1 (6 bases). Germline CDR1 and CDR2: MDHEN and SYDVKM. The CDR3 is 15 residues long. V was cut by 2 bases and J by 4 bases, with 14 bases left in between. The CDR3 DNA follows: TGTGCCAGCAGTTTAGTGGCAGGGGACCCCTATGGCTACACCTTC. This sequence encodes CASSLVAGDPYGYTF.

The V gene is TRBV27, the J gene TRBJ2-1; D ambiguous. This CDR3 spans 15 amino acids. Germline loops: CDR1 MNHEY, CDR2 SMNVEV (reference sequence). The V end lost 2 bases, the J end lost 0 bases, and 8 bases lay between the germline ends. The CDR3 sequence: CASSLIPSSYNEQFF. CDR3 nucleotides: TGTGCCAGCAGTTTAATACCAAGCTCCTACAATGAGCAGTTCTTC.

The gene calls are TRBV4-1 and TRBJ2-2; no definite D call. The germline V and J ends were trimmed by 0 bases and 6 bases, with 8 bases remaining between them. This CDR3 is built from 14 residues. Germline CDR1 MGHRA, CDR2 YSYEKL. This chain's CDR3 is CASSQEGYAGELFF. DNA of the CDR3: TGCGCCAGCAGCCAAGAAGGGTACGCCGGGGAGCTGTTTTTT.

The rearrangement uses TRBV7-9 and TRBJ2-3; TRBD2 is a possible D gene (6 bases). Germline V gives CDR1 SEHNR, CDR2 FQNEAQ (reference sequence). The CDR3 length is 17 residues. V dropped 4 bases and J dropped 0 bases, with 17 bases sitting between them. Here the CDR3 reads CASSSPEGWRSTDTQYF. CDR3 sequence (DNA): TGTGCCAGCAGCTCACCGGAGGGCTGGCGGAGCACAGATACGCAGTATTTT.

V is TRBV3-1 (or the pseudogene TRBV3-2) and J is TRBJ2-3; D call uncertain. This CDR3 has 12 amino acids. Germline V lookup: CDR1 LGHDT, CDR2 YNNKEL (reference sequence). V was pared by 6 bases and J by 4 bases, with 8 bases between. CDR3 in DNA: TGTGCCAGCAGTTCTCGCGCAGATACGCAGTATTTT. Its protein product is CASSSRADTQYF.

This CDR3 reads CASRDRGPNTDTQYF. The CDR3 coding sequence is TGTGCCAGCAGAGACCGGGGGCCGAACACAGATACGCAGTATTTT. The genes are TRBV2 and TRBJ2-3; D is tentatively TRBD1 or TRBD2 (6 bases each). The CDR3 totals 15 residues. The germline V gene encodes CDR1 SNHLY and CDR2 FYNNEI. Trimming shortened V by 6 bases and J by 2 bases, and 15 bases separated the two germline ends.

The CDR3, as DNA: TGTGCCAGCAGTTACTCAGCGGAGGCCGACTATGGCTACACCTTC. It encodes CASSYSAEADYGYTF. The V call is TRBV6-5, the J call TRBJ1-2; D gene uncertain. Trimming removed 0 bases at V and 3 bases at J, with 11 bases between. CDR3 length: 15 residues. Germline V lookup: CDR1 MNHEY, CDR2 SVGAGI.

The chain recombines TRBV2 with TRBJ2-7; D unresolved. Looked up from germline, CDR1 is SNHLY and CDR2 is FYNNEI. Trimming removed 7 bases at V and 3 bases at J, with 13 bases between. CDR3 length equals 13 residues. CDR3 sequence (DNA): TGTGCCAGCATCCCGTCGGTCTACTACGAGCAGTACTTC. Amino acid sequence: CASIPSVYYEQYF. Using reference TRBV2 and TRBJ2-7 for the parts outside the CDR3, the full variable domain is EPEVTQTPSHQVTQMGQEVILRCVPISNHLYFYWYRQILGQKVEFLVSFYNNEISEKSEIFDDQFSVERPDGSNFTLKIRSTKLEDSAMYFCASIPSVYYEQYFGPGTRLTVT.

This clone was detected once. The genes are TRBV7-2 and TRBJ2-3, with D unclear. Germline CDR1 reads SGHTA; CDR2 reads FQGNSA. The CDR3 consists of 12 residues. V was trimmed by 3 bases and J by 2 bases, leaving 3 bases between them. The DNA of the CDR3 is TGTGCCAGCAGCTTCCACACAGATACGCAGTATTTT. Translated: CASSFHTDTQYF.

CDR3 nucleotide sequence: TGTGCCAGCAGCTTAGTAAGCGGGGGGGGAACCTACAATGAGCAGTTCTTC. It is translated as CASSLVSGGGTYNEQFF. The chain links TRBV11-3 to TRBJ2-1; 10 bases map to TRBD2. The germline gives CDR1 SGHNT, CDR2 YENEEA. The CDR3 has 17 residues. V gave up 1 base and J gave up 2 bases; unmatched junction bases: 5.